A selection of T cell receptor beta chains follows, all from one sample in a study of identical twins. TCRdb processed the 5' RACE reads anew with MiXCR; each CDR3 protein has one entry. Counted here are 500,000 to 650,000 distinct CDR3 sequences, less than 9% occurring once; the ten biggest clones make up roughly 1.6%. Separately, the same data were catalogued under a study of yellow fever vaccine responses in identical twins.

Sequencing used PBMCs. The receptor set was obtained from a woman aged 18-35 years in good health. Both conserved end residues are part of each CDR3. The D gene is left open where the match is weak. Size is omitted from some rows. Given values are once, few, many or a class for expanded clones.

>NA|NA|TRBJ1-5|TRBV6-1
CASRAAWGQGQPQHF
TGTGCCAGCAGAGCCGCGTGGGGGCAGGGTCAGCCCCAGCATTTT
>many|NA|TRBJ2-3|TRBV24-1
CATSEYSTDTQYF
TGTGCCACCAGTGAGTACAGCACAGATACGCAGTATTTT
>NA|NA|TRBJ1-2|TRBV28
CASSLLAGVDYGYTF
TGTGCCAGCAGTTTGCTGGCAGGGGTGGACTATGGCTACACCTTC
>NA|NA|TRBJ2-7|TRBV20-1
CSARDPRISYEQYF
TGCAGTGCTAGAGATCCCAGAATCTCCTACGAGCAGTACTTC
>few|TRBD2|TRBJ2-5|TRBV19
CASSSGTSFSGETQYF
TGTGCCAGTAGTTCCGGGACTAGCTTTTCGGGGGAGACCCAGTACTTC
>once|TRBD2|TRBJ2-1|TRBV28
CASSLKRTSGSNYEQFF
TGTGCCAGCAGTCTCAAGAGGACTAGCGGGAGTAACTATGAGCAGTTCTTC
>NA|NA|TRBJ2-7|TRBV15
CATSRSDSHEQYF
TGTGCCACCAGCAGATCGGACAGCCACGAGCAGTACTTC
>many|TRBD1|TRBJ1-1|TRBV4-1
CASSQGTGWTEAFF
TGCGCCAGCAGCCAGGGGACAGGGTGGACTGAAGCTTTCTTT
>few|NA|TRBJ1-6|TRBV20-1
CSARDRRVSYNSSLHF
TGCAGTGCTAGAGATCGCAGGGTCTCCTATAATTCATCCCTCCACTTT
>many|NA|TRBJ2-1|TRBV5-1
CASSSDGRQSYNEQFF
TGCGCCAGCAGCTCTGACGGGCGGCAGTCCTACAATGAGCAGTTCTTC
>many|TRBD1|TRBJ1-1|TRBV29-1
CSVGQGNTEAFF
TGCAGCGTGGGACAGGGGAACACTGAAGCTTTCTTT
>few|NA|TRBJ2-3|TRBV6-1
CASSQDTMSTDTQYF
TGTGCCAGCAGTCAAGACACTATGAGCACAGATACGCAGTATTTT
>NA|TRBD1|TRBJ1-1|TRBV5-1
CASSRYGQGLNMNTEAFF
TGCGCCAGCAGCAGATACGGACAGGGACTTAACATGAACACTGAAGCTTTCTTT
>NA|TRBD2|TRBJ2-5|TRBV20-1
CSARGAGVGETQYF
TGCAGTGCTAGGGGCGCGGGAGTGGGAGAGACCCAGTACTTC
>NA|TRBD2|TRBJ2-1|TRBV3-1
CASSRDATEGGLARYNKANEQFF
TGTGCCAGCAGCCGAGACGCAACTGAGGGGGGACTAGCCCGATATAACAAGGCCAATGAGCAGTTCTTC
>few|TRBD1|TRBJ2-4|TRBV6-1
CASSERGHKNIQYF
TGTGCCAGCAGTGAAAGGGGGCACAAAAACATTCAGTACTTC
>few|TRBD1|TRBJ1-1|TRBV9
CASSYRDRVVDEAFF
TGTGCCAGCAGCTACCGGGACAGGGTCGTTGATGAAGCTTTCTTT
>many|NA|TRBJ1-1|TRBV5-1
CASSLAPGTVNTEAFF
TGCGCCAGCAGCTTGGCCCCCGGGACGGTGAACACTGAAGCTTTCTTT
>many|NA|TRBJ2-1|TRBV20-1
CSAKPFDEQFF
TGCAGTGCTAAGCCCTTCGATGAGCAGTTCTTC
>NA|NA|TRBJ2-1|TRBV29-1
CSVELDRDLYEQFF
TGCAGCGTTGAACTTGACCGGGATCTTTATGAGCAGTTCTTC
>many|NA|TRBJ2-1|TRBV3-1
CASSGSSYNEQFF
TGTGCCAGCAGCGGGAGCTCCTACAATGAGCAGTTCTTC
>NA|NA|TRBJ2-2|TRBV20-1
CSARTATGTVNTGELFF
TGCAGTGCTAGAACGGCTACCGGGACGGTTAACACCGGGGAGCTGTTTTTT
>few|TRBD2|TRBJ2-1|TRBV10-3
CAISEITSGNNEQFF
TGTGCCATCAGTGAGATTACTAGCGGGAACAATGAGCAGTTCTTC
>NA|TRBD2|TRBJ2-3|TRBV20-1
CGSGGYTDTQYF
TGCGGCAGCGGGGGTTACACAGATACGCAGTATTTT
>many|TRBD1|TRBJ2-4|TRBV20-1
CSAEDRTGAKNIQYF
TGCAGTGCCGAGGATAGGACAGGGGCCAAAAACATTCAGTACTTC
>NA|NA|TRBJ2-1|TRBV24-1
CATTSSGFGGYNEQFF
TGTGCCACCACCTCCTCCGGCTTCGGTGGGTACAATGAGCAGTTCTTC
>NA|TRBD1|TRBJ2-1|TRBV12-3/TRBV12-4
CASRRTGVDEQFF
TGTGCCAGCAGACGGACAGGGGTGGATGAGCAGTTCTTC
>NA|TRBD2|TRBJ2-3|TRBV2
CASSEFGELAGFLGTDTQYF
TGTGCCAGCAGTGAATTCGGAGAACTAGCGGGATTTTTAGGCACAGATACGCAGTATTTT
>many|NA|TRBJ2-7|TRBV5-1
CASSTGDLGEQYF
TGCGCCAGCAGCACCGGGGATTTGGGCGAGCAGTACTTC
>many|TRBD2|TRBJ2-1|TRBV4-2
CASSQDGKLAGAGEQFF
TGTGCCAGCAGCCAAGATGGAAAACTAGCGGGAGCCGGTGAGCAGTTCTTC
>NA|NA|TRBJ1-2|TRBV5-8
CASSLTVFGYTF
TGTGCCAGCAGCTTGACAGTTTTCGGCTACACCTTC
>many|NA|TRBJ2-1|TRBV12-3/TRBV12-4
CASSVTSRSAFYNEQFF
TGTGCCAGCAGTGTTACTAGCCGCAGCGCCTTCTACAATGAGCAGTTCTTC
>many|NA|TRBJ1-2|TRBV29-1
CSVEDGPGANYGYTF
TGCAGCGTTGAAGACGGCCCAGGGGCTAACTATGGCTACACCTTC
>many|TRBD1|TRBJ1-1|TRBV20-1
CSASIGGNTEAFF
TGCAGTGCTAGTATAGGGGGCAACACTGAAGCTTTCTTT
>NA|NA|TRBJ2-5|TRBV2
CASTRPSQGQETQYF
TGTGCCAGCACTCGTCCAAGCCAGGGCCAAGAGACCCAGTACTTC
>few|TRBD2|TRBJ2-3|TRBV5-1
CASSGARGAGVADTQYF
TGCGCCAGCAGCGGCGCGCGGGGAGCGGGAGTCGCAGATACGCAGTATTTT
>NA|TRBD2|TRBJ2-5|TRBV2
CASSELGLGPETQYF
TGTGCCAGCAGTGAACTGGGACTAGGGCCAGAGACCCAGTACTTC
>many|NA|TRBJ1-5|TRBV12-3/TRBV12-4
CASSPGFANQPQHF
TGTGCCAGCAGTCCCGGCTTCGCCAATCAGCCCCAGCATTTT
>NA|TRBD2|TRBJ2-1|TRBV7-2
CASSLAAPGLAGASSYNEQFF
TGTGCCAGCAGCTTAGCGGCCCCGGGACTAGCGGGGGCCAGCTCCTACAATGAGCAGTTCTTC
>many|TRBD2|TRBJ2-2|TRBV12-3/TRBV12-4
CASSSLAGGDGELFF
TGTGCCAGCAGTTCCCTTGCGGGAGGGGACGGGGAGCTGTTTTTT
>few|NA|TRBJ2-5|TRBV5-6
CASDMRGKTQYF
TGTGCCAGCGACATGAGGGGAAAGACCCAGTACTTC
>many|NA|TRBJ1-1|TRBV3-1
CASSLTQNTEAFF
TGTGCCAGCAGCCTGACACAGAACACTGAAGCTTTCTTT